The present TCR beta chain was sequenced within a study of blood T cells in healthy people across ages (dated by TCRdb to the mid-2010s). Concerning the study at large: In model experiments, template switching captured about one uniquely barcoded TCR beta cDNA molecule for every two T cells. Two additional independent replicas of 1 million unique cDNA reads from the same blood draw were analyzed for two donors (one aged 18 to 30 and one aged 80 or older). Four age groups were formed from the donors: young (average roughly 15 years), middle-aged (just under 40), aged (about 68) and long-lived (approximately 80). To avoid experimental bias, donors of different ages were distributed randomly across sequencing lanes. To track age-related changes in TCR beta repertoire diversity, the study relied on deep sequencing normalized with unique cDNA molecular identifiers. The paper's findings and limits, for the study overall: The percentage of naive T cells measured by flow cytometry correlated strongly with observed TCR beta diversity. Observed TCR beta diversity per million T cells fell roughly linearly with age, and a significant reduction was already apparent by age roughly 40. Estimates of total diversity from one million sequenced T cells were regarded as lower bounds and underestimates. Because the CMV infection status of the donors was unknown, age-related changes in expanded clonotypes may potentially have been confounded. Bulk unsorted PBMC profiling prevented conclusive comparison of naive and antigen-experienced compartments. Compared with the aged group, the long-lived group had more naive CD4+ T cells, fewer expanded clones and increased TCR diversity, a pattern suggesting age selection.

From its cysteine to its phenylalanine, the CDR3 spans 17 amino acids. Just CDR3 DNA is preserved here, 51 bases in frame from base 1. Reading the germline V gene gives CDR1 SGHRS and CDR2 YFSETQ. V ends up 4 bases short and J 0 bases short, with an unmatched junction base count of 9. The library was produced with 5' RACE. For sequencing, an Illumina HiSeq 2500 was employed. A second PCR of roughly 7 to 12 cycles was run with a J-beta primer mix and a sample-barcoded 5' primer. A template-switch 5' adaptor carrying 12 random nucleotides introduced a unique molecular identifier onto each TCR beta cDNA molecule. Each sample yielded at least 2.5 million CDR3-containing paired-end reads. The Mint cDNA synthesis kit, primed by a TRBC-specific oligonucleotide, was used to synthesize first-strand cDNA from all RNA. After uracil-DNA glycosylase treatment, a first 18-cycle PCR used universal primers M1SS and BC2_uni_R on all cDNA. In the original analysis: Each sample was normalized by randomly selecting 1 million high-quality reads, each carrying a distinct molecular identifier. Instead of being binned into consensus sequences, reads with shared molecular identifiers were discarded. MiTCR, with a Q25 quality threshold and the strictest error-elimination algorithm, was used for CDR3 identification, clonotype clustering and error correction. Lower-bound total TCR beta diversity was estimated with a nonparametric unseen species model using Euler transformation. The public reads were run again by TCRdb, first through fastp at Q25 and then through MiXCR, and only productive beta chains were kept. Rows with a matching CDR3 protein are joined into one entry that keeps the most common DNA and genes. The V and J calls and clone size come from TCRdb's table, not from the authors' own analysis. The sample profile shows about 970,000 distinct CDR3 sequences; roughly half of them were found once. Around 21% of the sample lies in the top ten.

The donors were a few dozen Caucasian individuals from Russia, aged 6 to 90 years, who were systemically healthy. Around 10 milliliters of peripheral blood were drawn from each donor into EDTA-treated Vacutainer tubes. PBMCs were isolated by Ficoll-Paque density-gradient centrifugation, with at least 6.5 million obtained per sample. Total RNA, at least 6 micrograms per sample, was extracted from PBMCs with Trizol reagent. The percentages of naive CD45RAhigh/CD27high T cells were determined by flow cytometry on a PBMC aliquot from every donor. For this clonotype: Its antigen specificity is not known. No much larger clone is present one base from it, and per-base qualities are unavailable.

Sequenced sample: blood. This clonotype was obtained from a woman aged 60-75 years in good health. This sequence uses TRBV5-1 and TRBJ2-5; 10 bases in the junction line up with TRBD2. For the CDR3, the sequence is CASSHRWTSGHQETQYF. The DNA sequence is given as TGCGCCAGCAGCCATCGTTGGACTAGCGGACACCAAGAGACCCAGTACTTC.